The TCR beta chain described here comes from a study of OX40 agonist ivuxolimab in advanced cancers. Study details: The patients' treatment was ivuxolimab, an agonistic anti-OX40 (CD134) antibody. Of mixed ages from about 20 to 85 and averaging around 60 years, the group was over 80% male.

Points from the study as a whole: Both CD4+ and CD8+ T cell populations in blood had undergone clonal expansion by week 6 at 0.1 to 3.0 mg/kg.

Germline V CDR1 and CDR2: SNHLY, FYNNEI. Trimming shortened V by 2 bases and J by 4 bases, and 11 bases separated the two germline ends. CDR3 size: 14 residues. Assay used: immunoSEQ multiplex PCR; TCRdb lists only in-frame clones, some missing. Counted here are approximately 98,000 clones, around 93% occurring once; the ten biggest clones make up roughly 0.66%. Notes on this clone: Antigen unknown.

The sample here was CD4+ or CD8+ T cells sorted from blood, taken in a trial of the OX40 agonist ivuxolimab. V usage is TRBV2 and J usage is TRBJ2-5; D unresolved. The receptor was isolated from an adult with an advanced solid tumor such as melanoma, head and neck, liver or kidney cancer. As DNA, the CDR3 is TGTGCCAGCAGTGAAAGACGGGTCGGAGAGACCCAGTACTTC. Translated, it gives CASSERRVGETQYF.